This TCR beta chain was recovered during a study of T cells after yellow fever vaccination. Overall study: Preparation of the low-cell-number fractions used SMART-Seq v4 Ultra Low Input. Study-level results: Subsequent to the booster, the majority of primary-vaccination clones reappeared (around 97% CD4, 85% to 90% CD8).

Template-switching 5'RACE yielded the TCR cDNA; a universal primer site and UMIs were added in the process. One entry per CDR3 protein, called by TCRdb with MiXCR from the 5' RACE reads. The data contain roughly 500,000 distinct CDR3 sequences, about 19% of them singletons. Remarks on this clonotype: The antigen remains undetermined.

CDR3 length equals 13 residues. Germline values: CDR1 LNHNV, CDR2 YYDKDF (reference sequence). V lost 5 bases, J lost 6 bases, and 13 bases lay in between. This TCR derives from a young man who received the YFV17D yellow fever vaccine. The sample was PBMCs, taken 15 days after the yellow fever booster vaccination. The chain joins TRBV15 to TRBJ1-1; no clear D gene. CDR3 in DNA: TGTGCCACCAGCGGTAGTGAAACAGCTGAAGCTTTCTTT. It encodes CATSGSETAEAFF.